This TCR beta chain is drawn from a study of T cell responses to AZD1222 COVID-19 vaccine. Sequenced by immunoSEQ multiplex PCR; TCRdb stores in-frame clones only, minus some. The sample yields about 140,000 clones, about nine tenths seen once. The CDR3 sequence is 14 residues long. Per the germline V gene, CDR1 is SGHRS and CDR2 is YFSETQ. V was pared by 1 base and J by 0 bases, with 7 bases between. This receptor was identified in an adult in good health. Here the sequenced sample was peripheral blood, taken on day 0 of AZD1222 vaccination. The V and J genes are TRBV5-1 and TRBJ1-1; D perhaps matches TRBD1 (5 bases). CDR3 DNA: TGCGCCAGCAGCTTGAGGGGCATGAACACTGAAGCTTTCTTT. The encoded protein is CASSLRGMNTEAFF.